This T cell receptor (beta chain) stems from a study of T cells after yellow fever vaccination. TCRdb analysed the 5' RACE reads with MiXCR anew, one entry per CDR3 protein. Of 160,000 or so distinct CDR3 sequences listed, approximately 6.8% are singletons. Turning to this clonotype: The junction departs from the called germline gene at one end, perhaps through a read error.

CDR3 length equals 17 residues. CDR1 and CDR2 from the germline V gene are MDHEN and SYDVKM. This rearrangement joins TRBV28 to TRBJ2-5; 13 positions agree with TRBD2. The sequence came from a man younger than 30 who received the YFV17D yellow fever vaccine. Specimen: CD4+ T cells sorted from PBMCs, collected roughly 5 days after the first yellow fever vaccination. Here the CDR3 reads CASTSTSGGAGVETHYF. For the CDR3, the DNA is TGTGCAAGCACCTCTACTAGCGGGGGGGCCGGAGTTGAGACCCACTACTTC. The full variable domain, rest sourced from reference TRBV28 and TRBJ2-5, is DVKVTQSSRYLVKRTGEKVFLECVQDMDHENMFWYRQDPGLGLRLIYFSYDVKMKEKGDIPEGYSVSREKKERFSLILESASTNQTSMYLCASTSTSGGAGVETHYFGPGTRLLVL.